This T cell receptor beta chain emerged from a study of tumor and adjacent non-tumor tissue in lung cancer. Overall study context: There were approximately twelve adenocarcinoma, a couple of squamous cell carcinoma and 1 small cell lung cancer cases. Stage I to III disease affected about ten men and roughly five women aged roughly 31 to 80. Findings of the study overall: Patients with more diverse tumor TCRs had worse survival.

A remark on this clonotype: Its antigen is currently unknown.

The library came from three nested PCR rounds adapted from ARM-PCR protocols. TCRdb reanalysed the multiplex PCR reads using MiXCR and keeps one entry per CDR3 protein. The profile shows more than 75,000 distinct CDR3 sequences, roughly 80% of them singletons. Trimming stripped 0 bases from V and 16 bases from J, with 16 bases between. This CDR3 comprises 13 residues. The germline V gene has CDR1 LGHNA and CDR2 YSLEER. The template was RNA from unsorted bulk tissue. The source material was lung tumor tissue. J is TRBJ2-1 and V is TRBV4-3; D is uncertain. The receptor was derived from a woman in her forties or fifties with non-small cell lung cancer. The CDR3 nucleotides are TGCGCCAGCAGCCAAGATAATGGTCTTGGGCACTTCTTC. This sequence encodes CASSQDNGLGHFF.